The 2 T cell receptor beta chains in this list originate from one sample, sequenced in a study of shared clonotypes between healthy human individuals. Sequencing was performed with immunoSEQ multiplex PCR; in TCRdb, only in-frame clones are kept and a portion is missing. Of some 2,500,000 clones listed, over 85% are singletons. The specimen was naive CD4+ T cells from PBMCs. Stated subset: CD45RA+ positively selected. These TCRs come from a man aged 18 to 30 in good health. Some clones in this sample may be carry-over from other donors' samples.

This chain uses TRBV15 with TRBJ1-2; D call uncertain. The CDR3 length is 13 residues. Between the trimmed V and J ends, which lost 1 base and 4 bases, there was a span of 7 bases. The V gene's germline CDR1 is LNHNV and CDR2 YYDKDF (reference sequence). The CDR3 region has the DNA TGTGCCACCAGCAGAGGTCGGAGCTATGGCTACACCTTC. Translated, it gives CATSRGRSYGYTF. Complete variable domain (other parts from reference TRBV15 and TRBJ1-2): DAMVIQNPRYQVTQFGKPVTLSCSQTLNHNVMYWYQQKSSQAPKLLFHYYDKDFNNEADTPDNFQSRRPNTSFCFLDIRSPGLGDTAMYLCATSRGRSYGYTFGSGTRLTVV.

V is TRBV7-8 and J is TRBJ2-5; 9 nucleotides line up with TRBD1. The CDR3 loop spans 15 amino acids. The trim removed 5 bases at V and 2 bases at J, leaving 6 bases unmatched. In germline, CDR1 is SGHVS, CDR2 FQNEAQ. CDR3 residues: CASSMGQGAQETQYF. In DNA form, the CDR3 reads TGTGCCAGCAGCATGGGACAGGGAGCACAAGAGACCCAGTACTTC.